Reported below is one T cell receptor (beta chain). TCRdb re-analysed the RT-PCR reads in MiXCR, keeping a single row per CDR3 protein. The profile shows 650,000 or so distinct CDR3 sequences, 12% to 15% of them singletons. This sample stems from a study of response to subunit inactivated influenza vaccine. The ends were cut back, 0 bases at V and 1 base at J, with 12 bases in the middle. Germline V CDR1 and CDR2: SGHRS, YFSETQ. The CDR3 is 16 residues long. The J gene is TRBJ2-3, the V gene TRBV5-1, with unresolved D. Sequenced material: PBMCs from blood, taken 14 days before vaccination. The sequence came from a man aged 45-65 years who received an inactivated influenza vaccine. CDR3 region: CASSLGVQSGTDTQYF. The CDR3 nucleotides are TGCGCCAGCAGCTTGGGGGTACAGAGCGGCACAGATACGCAGTATTTT.